The 8 T cell receptor beta chains below all came from one sample that was sequenced in a study of memory CD8 T cells in hepatitis C reinfection. Time point in this sample: pre-reinfection, 55 to 20 weeks before reinfection detection. The sorted cells went straight to TCR sequencing with no prior in vitro expansion. Clones were sequenced by immunoSEQ multiplex PCR, and TCRdb holds only the in-frame ones, with some missing. The sample lists approximately 50,000 clones, around 92% occurring once. Sequencing was carried out using naive CD8+ T cells sorted from blood. The receptor set was obtained from a man aged 18-30 years with hepatitis C virus infection.

This clone was seen more than once but under ten times. The gene calls are TRBV5-6 and TRBJ2-7, with D perhaps matching TRBD2 (5 bases). This CDR3 has 12 residues. Between the trimmed V and J ends, which lost 0 bases and 5 bases, there was a span of 6 bases. CDR1 and CDR2 from the germline V gene are SGHDT and YYEEEE. CDR3: CASSLEEDEQYV. The CDR3 nucleotides are TGTGCCAGCAGCTTGGAGGAGGACGAGCAGTACGTC.

The V and J genes are TRBV5-1 and TRBJ1-1, with D unclear. The CDR3 covers 15 residues. CDR1 is SGHRS, CDR2 YFSETQ, per germline. Trimming took 3 bases from V and 4 from J, leaving 16 bases between them. CDR3 bases: TGCGCCAGCAGCTCCCTAGCCCCATCGGGCACTGAAGCTTTCTTT. Protein sequence: CASSSLAPSGTEAFF.

V usage is TRBV6-4 and J usage is TRBJ2-2; 8 nucleotides line up with TRBD2. Germline V gene sequence: CDR1 MRHNA, CDR2 SNTAGT. The junction had 4 bases not matched to a gene; V was cut back by 3 bases and J by 4 bases. This CDR3 region has 15 residues. The CDR3: CASSEGREGTGELFF. In DNA form, the CDR3 reads TGTGCCAGCAGTGAAGGTCGGGAGGGCACCGGGGAGCTGTTTTTT.

The V call is TRBV14, the J call TRBJ2-2, with 14 bases identical to TRBD2. V was pared by 6 bases and J by 5 bases, with 14 bases of the junction left unmatched. The CDR3 has 19 amino acids. Germline CDR1 and CDR2: SGHDN and FVKESK. CDR3: CASSHLGGLAGVFTGELFF. The CDR3 nucleotides are TGTGCCAGCAGTCACCTCGGGGGACTAGCGGGAGTTTTTACCGGGGAGCTGTTTTTT.

This clone was observed a single time. The V and J genes are TRBV4-1 and TRBJ2-7, with unresolved D. Germline V gives CDR1 MGHRA, CDR2 YSYEKL. With 1 base removed from V and 1 base from J, the gap between germline ends came to 11 bases. This CDR3 has 15 residues. CDR3 amino acids: CASSQGEALSYEQYF. The CDR3 DNA reads as TGCGCCAGCAGCCAAGGAGAAGCACTATCCTACGAGCAGTACTTC.

The V and J genes are TRBV10-1 and TRBJ2-1; 14 bases are a match to TRBD2. Germline V lookup: CDR1 WNHNN, CDR2 SYGVQD (reference sequence). The CDR3 contains 16 residues. After removal of 6 bases from V and 7 bases from J, the junction contained 8 bases not matched to a gene. CDR3 nucleotide sequence: TGCGCCAGCAGGACAGGACTAGCGGGGGGAAGTAATGAGCAGTTCTTC. As protein: CASRTGLAGGSNEQFF.

The chain couples TRBV6-6 to TRBJ2-2, with 7 bases that match TRBD2. CDR1 is MNHNY and CDR2 is SVGAGI in the germline V gene (reference sequence). Trimming took 4 bases from V and 1 from J; bases not matched to a gene: 3. The CDR3 consists of 15 residues. The CDR3 sequence is CASSLLAENTGELFF. The CDR3 nucleotides are TGTGCCAGCAGTTTGCTAGCGGAGAACACCGGGGAGCTGTTTTTT.

V and J are TRBV19 and TRBJ2-1; D is perhaps TRBD1 (6 bases). The CDR3 loop spans 14 amino acids. V was clipped by 6 bases and J by 2 bases, with 11 bases between them. Germline loops: CDR1 LNHDA, CDR2 SQIVND (reference sequence). In DNA form, the CDR3 reads TGTGCCAGTAGCGAACAGGGAGCCTACAATGAGCAGTTCTTC. Amino acid sequence: CASSEQGAYNEQFF.